The text below deals with one T cell receptor (beta chain). This entry is derived from a study of blood T cell repertoires in COVID-19. Looking at the study overall: Samples taken during acute and convalescent COVID-19 were collected in the United States, Italy and Spain. T cells, B-cell-depleted T cells, or PBMCs provided the cDNA or gDNA that served as material.

The CDR3 runs to 16 residues. CDR1 and CDR2 (germline): SGHNT, YYREEE (reference sequence). The V and J ends lost 3 bases and 5 bases, in that order; junction bases with no gene match: 8. The assay was immunoSEQ multiplex PCR, and TCRdb's table has in-frame clones only and misses some. Here the sample spans a few hundred thousand clones, around 87% being singletons. Participants spanned ages about 18 to 90 years and resided in about two dozen US areas. Participants in the exposed group had met a COVID-19 case in the 2 weeks before joining the study. The clonotype originates from a man aged 25-45 years who had been exposed to COVID-19. Specimen: PBMCs or T cells enriched from blood (not recorded which). V is TRBV5-4 and J is TRBJ2-2; 9 bases are shared with TRBD2. The CDR3 loop reads CASSWTAGGQTGELFF. The CDR3 DNA is TGTGCCAGCAGCTGGACCGCGGGGGGGCAAACCGGGGAGCTGTTTTTT.